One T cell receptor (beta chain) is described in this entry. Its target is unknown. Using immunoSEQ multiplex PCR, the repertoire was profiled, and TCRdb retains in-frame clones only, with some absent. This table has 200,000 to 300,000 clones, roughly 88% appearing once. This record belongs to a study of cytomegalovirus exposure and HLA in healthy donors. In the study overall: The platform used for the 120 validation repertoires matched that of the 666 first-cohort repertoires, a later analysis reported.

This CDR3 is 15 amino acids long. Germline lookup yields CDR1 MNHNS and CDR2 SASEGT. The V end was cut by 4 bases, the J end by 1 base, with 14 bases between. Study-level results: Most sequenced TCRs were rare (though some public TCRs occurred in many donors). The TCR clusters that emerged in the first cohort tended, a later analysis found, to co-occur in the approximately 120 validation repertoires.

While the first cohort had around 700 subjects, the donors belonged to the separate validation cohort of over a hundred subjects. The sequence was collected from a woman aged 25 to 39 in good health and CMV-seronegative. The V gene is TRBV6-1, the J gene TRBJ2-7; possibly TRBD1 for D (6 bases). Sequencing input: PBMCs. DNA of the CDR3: TGTGCCAGCAGTGTATGGGACAAGGGTTCCTACGAGCAGTACTTC. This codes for CASSVWDKGSYEQYF.